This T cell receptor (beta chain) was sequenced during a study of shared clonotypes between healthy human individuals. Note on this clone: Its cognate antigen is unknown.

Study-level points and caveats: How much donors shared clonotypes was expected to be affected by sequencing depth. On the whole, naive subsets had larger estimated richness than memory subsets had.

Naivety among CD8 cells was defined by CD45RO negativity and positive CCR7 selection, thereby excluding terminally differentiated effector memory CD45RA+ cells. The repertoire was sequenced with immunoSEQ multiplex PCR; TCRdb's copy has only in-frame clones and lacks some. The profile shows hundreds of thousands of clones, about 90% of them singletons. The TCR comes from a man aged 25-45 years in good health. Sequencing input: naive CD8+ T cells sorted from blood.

The CDR3 sequence is CASSLSSTGTGGRELFF. The CDR3 coding sequence is TGTGCCAGCAGCCTCAGCTCTACCGGGACAGGGGGCAGGGAGCTGTTTTTT. The chain joins TRBV7-9 to TRBJ2-2; 12 bases map to TRBD1. CDR3 size: 17 residues. V was clipped by 5 bases and J by 9 bases; unmatched bases: 13. Per the germline V gene, CDR1 is SEHNR and CDR2 is FQNEAQ (reference sequence). The full variable domain, in which reference TRBV7-9 and TRBJ2-2 provide the parts outside the CDR3, is DTGVSQNPRHKITKRGQNVTFRCDPISEHNRLYWYRQTLGQGPEFLTYFQNEAQLEKSRLLSDRFSAERPKGSFSTLEIQRTEQGDSAMYLCASSLSSTGTGGRELFFGEGSRLTVL.